The clone carrying this T cell receptor (beta chain) came up many times. Antigen unknown. Amplified material comprised TCR beta CDR3 regions derived from RNA transcripts. Investigators did first-round RT-PCR with HTBI primers, then second-round multiplex PCR. In TCRdb, the multiplex PCR reads were re-called with MiXCR into one record per CDR3 protein. Of more than 150,000 distinct CDR3 sequences in the sample, approximately 40% were seen once. These data belong to a study of Graves' ophthalmopathy and Graves' hyperthyroidism. V was trimmed by 7 bases and J by 4 bases, leaving 16 bases between them. The CDR3 is 14 residues long. Germline loops: CDR1 LNHDA, CDR2 SQIVND (reference sequence). Findings and limits, study-wide: Most expanded thyroid clonotypes above 0.001 frequency also appeared in blood.

V gene TRBV19 combines with J gene TRBJ1-1; D remains unclear. The sample taken for sequencing was peripheral blood. This receptor was taken from a woman in her forties with Graves' ophthalmopathy. For the CDR3, the DNA is TGTGCCAGTACCCCACAAAGGGTAAGCACTGAAGCTTTCTTT. Translating gives CASTPQRVSTEAFF. The entire variable domain, with the rest obtained from reference TRBV19 and TRBJ1-1, is as follows: DGGITQSPKYLFRKEGQNVTLSCEQNLNHDAMYWYRQDPGQGLRLIYYSQIVNDFQKGDIAEGYSVSREKKESFPLTVTSAQKNPTAFYLCASTPQRVSTEAFFGQGTRLTVV.